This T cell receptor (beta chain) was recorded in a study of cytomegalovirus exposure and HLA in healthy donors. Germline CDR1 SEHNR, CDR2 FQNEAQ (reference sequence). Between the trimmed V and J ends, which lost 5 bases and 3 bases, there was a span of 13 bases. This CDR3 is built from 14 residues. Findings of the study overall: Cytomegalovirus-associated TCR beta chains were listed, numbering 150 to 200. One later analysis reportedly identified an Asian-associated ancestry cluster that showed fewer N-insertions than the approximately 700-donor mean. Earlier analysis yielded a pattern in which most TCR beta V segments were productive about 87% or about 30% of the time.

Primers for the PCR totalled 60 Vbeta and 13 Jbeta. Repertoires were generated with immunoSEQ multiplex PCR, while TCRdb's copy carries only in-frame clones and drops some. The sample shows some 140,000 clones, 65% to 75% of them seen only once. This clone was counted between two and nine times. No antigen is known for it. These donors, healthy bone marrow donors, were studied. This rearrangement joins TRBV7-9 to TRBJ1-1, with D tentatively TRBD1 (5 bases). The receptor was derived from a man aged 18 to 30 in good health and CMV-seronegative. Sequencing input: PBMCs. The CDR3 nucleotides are TGTGCCAGCAGCCCCACAGCCAGGGACACTGAAGCTTTCTTT. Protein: CASSPTARDTEAFF.